The following is a T cell receptor beta chain sequence with its context. The data were obtained in a study of blood T cell repertoires in COVID-19. V was trimmed by 3 bases and J by 4 bases, leaving 6 bases between them. The CDR3 has 12 amino acids. CDR1 and CDR2 from the germline V gene are MNHEY and SMNVEV (reference sequence). In the original workflow: Using reference gene primer amplification, nucleated cell counts were estimated. Assay: immunoSEQ multiplex PCR; the TCRdb copy retains only in-frame clones and omits some. Clone size and V and J calls were adopted from that table, with D and trimming inferred from the DNA. Among around 320,000 clones listed, 65% to 90% were seen once.

The rearrangement uses TRBV27 and TRBJ2-5; a weak D match, TRBD2 (6 bases). Sequencing was performed on peripheral blood. This TCR came from a human donor in a cohort sampled during active COVID-19. The CDR3 loop reads CASSFGGETQYF. As DNA, the CDR3 is TGTGCCAGCAGTTTCGGGGGAGAGACCCAGTACTTC.